This TCR beta chain was profiled in a study of cytomegalovirus exposure and HLA in healthy donors. Notes on the study in general: The study dropped some indistinguishable V segments, TRBV6-2 and TRBV6-3 among them.

CDR1 MRHNA and CDR2 SNTAGT come from the germline V gene. CDR3 length: 13 residues. Trimming removed 3 bases from V and 6 bases from J, with 9 bases in between. On this clone itself: What it binds is unknown.

Unrecorded immune exposures were likely, despite nominal health at sampling. Primers: 60 Vbeta forward and 13 Jbeta reverse. Profiling relied on immunoSEQ multiplex PCR, and the TCRdb table lists in-frame clones only, not all of them. The sample yields 210,000 or so clones, 77% seen once. The clonotype was recovered from a woman aged 30 to 39 in good health and CMV-seropositive. The sequenced sample consisted of PBMCs. This chain connects TRBV6-4 to TRBJ1-5; tentative D call: TRBD1 (5 bases). The CDR3 reads CASSEGEGQPQHF. The DNA of the CDR3 is TGTGCCAGCAGTGAAGGGGAAGGTCAGCCCCAGCATTTT.